The TCR beta chain described here comes from a study of blood T cell repertoires in COVID-19. In the authors' methods: The authors estimated nucleated cell counts from reference gene primer amplification. Only in-frame clones appear in the TCRdb table, and some are missing; sequencing was by immunoSEQ multiplex PCR. V and J calls plus clone size are reproduced from that table; the DNA served to infer D and trimming. Of approximately 200,000 clones listed, about 90% were seen once; the top ten hold roughly 2%. CDR3 length: 15 residues. With V trimmed by 5 bases and J by 6 bases, 3 bases remained unmatched. Germline V CDR1 and CDR2: MNHEY, SVGAGI.

The sequencing sample was made of peripheral blood. The receptor comes from a man aged 35 to 55 with active or convalescent COVID-19. The chain is built from TRBV6-5 and TRBJ2-2; 13 nucleotides align to TRBD2. CDR3 sequence: CASSRLAGGAGELFF. CDR3 DNA: TGTGCCAGCAGTCGACTAGCGGGGGGCGCCGGGGAGCTGTTTTTT.